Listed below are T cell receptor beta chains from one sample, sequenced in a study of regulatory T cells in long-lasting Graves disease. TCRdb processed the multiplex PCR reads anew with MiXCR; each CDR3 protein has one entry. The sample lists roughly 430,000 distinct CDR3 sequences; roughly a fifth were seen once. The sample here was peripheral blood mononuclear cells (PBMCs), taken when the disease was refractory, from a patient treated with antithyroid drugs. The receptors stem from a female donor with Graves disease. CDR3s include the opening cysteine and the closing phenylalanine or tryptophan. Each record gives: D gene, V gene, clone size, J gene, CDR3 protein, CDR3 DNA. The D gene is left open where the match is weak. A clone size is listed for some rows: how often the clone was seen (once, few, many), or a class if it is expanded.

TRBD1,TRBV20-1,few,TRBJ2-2,CSAARQGIVGTGELFF,TGCAGTGCCGCCCGACAGGGAATAGTGGGAACCGGGGAGCTGTTTTTT
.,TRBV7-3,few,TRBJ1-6,CASSWVAGSPLHF,TGTGCCAGCAGCTGGGTAGCCGGTTCACCCCTCCACTTT
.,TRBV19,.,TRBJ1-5,CAARRRYSNQPQHF,TGTGCCGCACGCAGACGATATAGCAATCAGCCCCAGCATTTT
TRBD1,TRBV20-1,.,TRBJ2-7,CSARGARRGPDEQYF,TGCAGTGCTAGAGGGGCGCGCAGGGGGCCCGACGAGCAGTACTTC
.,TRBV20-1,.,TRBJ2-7,CSARDLDRRAYEQYF,TGCAGTGCTAGAGACTTAGACAGGAGGGCCTACGAGCAGTACTTC
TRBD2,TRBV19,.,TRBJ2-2,CASSIESGRGNTGELFF,TGTGCCAGTAGTATAGAGAGCGGGAGAGGGAACACCGGGGAGCTGTTTTTT
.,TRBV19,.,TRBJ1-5,CASNPGVQSNQPQHF,TGTGCCAGTAACCCGGGGGTCCAGAGCAATCAGCCCCAGCATTTT
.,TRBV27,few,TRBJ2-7,CASSPPSNEQYF,TGTGCCAGCAGTCCACCAAGTAACGAGCAGTACTTC
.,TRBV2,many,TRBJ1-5,CASRWGAQSNQPQHF,TGTGCCAGCAGGTGGGGGGCTCAGAGCAATCAGCCCCAGCATTTT
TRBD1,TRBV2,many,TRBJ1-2,CASSEDPGTGVSYGYTF,TGTGCCAGCAGTGAAGACCCCGGGACAGGGGTTTCCTATGGCTACACCTTC
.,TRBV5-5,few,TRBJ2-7,CASQDRSLSYEQYF,TGTGCCAGCCAGGACAGATCTCTCTCCTACGAGCAGTACTTC
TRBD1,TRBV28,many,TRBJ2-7,CASKNRGSEQYF,TGTGCCAGCAAAAACAGGGGGTCCGAGCAGTACTTC
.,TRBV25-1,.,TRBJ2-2,CASSAQGTTNTGELFF,TGTGCCAGCAGTGCCCAAGGGACCACGAACACCGGGGAGCTGTTTTTT
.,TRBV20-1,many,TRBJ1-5,CSALSTGTNQPQHF,TGCAGTGCCTTGAGCACCGGGACCAATCAGCCCCAGCATTTT
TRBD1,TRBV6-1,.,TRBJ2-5,CASRGTGTGGVETQYF,TGTGCCAGCAGGGGAACCGGGACAGGGGGCGTCGAGACCCAGTACTTC
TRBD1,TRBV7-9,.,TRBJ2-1,CASSTRDRVRHEQFF,TGTGCCAGCAGCACCCGGGACAGGGTCCGTCATGAGCAGTTCTTC
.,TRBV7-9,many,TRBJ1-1,CASSPRLAPEAFF,TGTGCCAGCAGCCCCAGGTTAGCCCCTGAAGCTTTCTTT
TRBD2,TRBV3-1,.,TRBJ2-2,CASSQETSGTGELFF,TGTGCCAGCAGCCAAGAGACTAGCGGCACCGGGGAGCTGTTTTTT
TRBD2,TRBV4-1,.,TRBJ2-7,CASSLTGTTAYEQYF,TGCGCCAGCAGCCTGACCGGGACTACCGCCTACGAGCAGTACTTC
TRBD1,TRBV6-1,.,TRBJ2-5,CASSEGPGQGGETQYF,TGTGCCAGCAGTGAAGGGCCGGGACAGGGTGGCGAGACCCAGTACTTC
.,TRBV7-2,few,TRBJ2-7,CASSLGGTVPYEQYF,TGTGCCAGCAGCTTAGGCGGGACCGTGCCTTACGAGCAGTACTTC
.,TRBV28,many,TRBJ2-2,CASSLTAGELFF,TGTGCCAGCAGCCTAACTGCCGGGGAGCTGTTTTTT
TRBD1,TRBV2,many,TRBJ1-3,CASTPGQGNTIYF,TGTGCCAGCACACCGGGACAGGGAAACACCATATATTTT
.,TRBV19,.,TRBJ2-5,CASTNSGETQYF,TGTGCCAGCACAAACTCGGGAGAGACCCAGTACTTC
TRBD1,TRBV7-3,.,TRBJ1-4,CASSLTGTGGEKLFF,TGTGCCAGCAGCTTAACTGGGACAGGGGGCGAAAAACTGTTTTTT
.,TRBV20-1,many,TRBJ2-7,CSARDIAMGNEQYF,TGCAGTGCTAGAGATATCGCGATGGGGAACGAGCAGTACTTC
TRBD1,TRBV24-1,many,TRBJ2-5,CATSDQGQGVVETQYF,TGTGCCACCAGTGACCAAGGACAGGGCGTGGTGGAGACCCAGTACTTC
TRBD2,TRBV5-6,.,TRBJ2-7,CASSFASGRGQYF,TGTGCCAGCAGCTTCGCTAGCGGCCGAGGGCAGTACTTC
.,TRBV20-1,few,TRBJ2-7,CSARRGEYEQYF,TGCAGTGCCAGGCGCGGGGAGTACGAGCAGTACTTC